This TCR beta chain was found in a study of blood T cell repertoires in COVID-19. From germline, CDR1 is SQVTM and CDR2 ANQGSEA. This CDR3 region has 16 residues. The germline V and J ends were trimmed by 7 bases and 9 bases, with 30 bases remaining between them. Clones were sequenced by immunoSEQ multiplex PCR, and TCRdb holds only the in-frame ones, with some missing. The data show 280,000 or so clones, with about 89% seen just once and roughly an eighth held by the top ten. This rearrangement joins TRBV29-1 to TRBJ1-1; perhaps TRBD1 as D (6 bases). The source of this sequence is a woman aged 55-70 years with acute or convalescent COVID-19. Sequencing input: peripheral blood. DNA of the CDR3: TGCAGCGCCCAAAAAGACGTCGCTTTGGGGGCCCCCCAAGCTTTCTTT. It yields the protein CSAQKDVALGAPQAFF.